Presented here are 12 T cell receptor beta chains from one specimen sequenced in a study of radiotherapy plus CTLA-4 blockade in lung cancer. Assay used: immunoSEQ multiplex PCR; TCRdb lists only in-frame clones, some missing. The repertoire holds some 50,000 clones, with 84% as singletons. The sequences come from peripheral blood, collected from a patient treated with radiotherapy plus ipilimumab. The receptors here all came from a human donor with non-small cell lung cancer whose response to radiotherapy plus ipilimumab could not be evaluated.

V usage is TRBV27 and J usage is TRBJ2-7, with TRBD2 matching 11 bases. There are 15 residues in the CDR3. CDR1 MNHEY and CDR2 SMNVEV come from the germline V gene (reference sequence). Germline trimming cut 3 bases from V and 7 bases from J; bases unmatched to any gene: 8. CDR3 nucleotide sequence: TGTGCCAGCAGTTTCACGACTAGCGGGGTCGGTGAGCAGTACTTC. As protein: CASSFTTSGVGEQYF.

CDR3 nucleotide sequence: TGTGCCAGCAGTGGGCTAGCGGGAATATACAATGAGCAGTTCTTC. It is translated as CASSGLAGIYNEQFF. The chain employs TRBV2 and TRBJ2-1; TRBD2 aligns across 9 bases. Germline values: CDR1 SNHLY, CDR2 FYNNEI. CDR3 size: 15 residues. V was clipped by 4 bases and J by 4 bases; unmatched bases: 5.

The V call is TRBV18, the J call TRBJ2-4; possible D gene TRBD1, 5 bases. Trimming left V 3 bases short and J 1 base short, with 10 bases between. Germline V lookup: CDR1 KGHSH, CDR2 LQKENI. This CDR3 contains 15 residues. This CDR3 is CASSPGPGAKNIQYF. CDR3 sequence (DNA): TGTGCCAGCTCACCCGGACCAGGGGCCAAAAACATTCAGTACTTC.

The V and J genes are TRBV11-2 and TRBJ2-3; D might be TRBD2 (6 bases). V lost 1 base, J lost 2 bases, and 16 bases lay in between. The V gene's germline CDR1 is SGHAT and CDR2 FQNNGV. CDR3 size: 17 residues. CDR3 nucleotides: TGTGCCAGCAGCTTAGTTAGTAGTCTAGCGAACACAGATACGCAGTATTTT. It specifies CASSLVSSLANTDTQYF.

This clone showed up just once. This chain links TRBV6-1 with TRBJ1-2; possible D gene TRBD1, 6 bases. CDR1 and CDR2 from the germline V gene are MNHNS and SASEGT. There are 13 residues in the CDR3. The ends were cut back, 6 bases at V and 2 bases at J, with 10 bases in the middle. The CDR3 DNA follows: TGTGCCAGCAGGGAAACAGGGAACTATGGCTACACCTTC. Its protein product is CASRETGNYGYTF.

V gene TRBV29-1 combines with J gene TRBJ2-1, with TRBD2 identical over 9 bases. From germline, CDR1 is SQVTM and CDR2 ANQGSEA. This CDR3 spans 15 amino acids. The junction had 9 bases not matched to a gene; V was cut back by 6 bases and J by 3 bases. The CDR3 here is CSVPGSGSLYNEQFF. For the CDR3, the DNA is TGCAGCGTGCCCGGTAGCGGGAGTCTCTACAATGAGCAGTTCTTC.

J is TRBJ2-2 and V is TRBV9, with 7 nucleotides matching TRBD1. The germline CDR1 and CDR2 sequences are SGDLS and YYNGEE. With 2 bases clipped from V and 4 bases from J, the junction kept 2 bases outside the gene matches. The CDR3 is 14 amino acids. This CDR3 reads CASSVRQGTGELFF. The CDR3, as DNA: TGTGCCAGCAGCGTTCGACAGGGCACCGGGGAGCTGTTTTTT.

CDR3 nucleotide sequence: TGTGCCAGCAGCCTAAGGACTAGCAGTACCACAGATACGCAGTATTTT. Its protein is CASSLRTSSTTDTQYF. The V gene is TRBV7-2, the J gene TRBJ2-3; 8 bases are shared with TRBD2. With 5 bases clipped from V and 2 bases from J, the junction kept 9 bases outside the gene matches. This CDR3 has 16 amino acids. From germline, CDR1 is SGHTA and CDR2 FQGNSA.

The CDR3 sequence: CASSREADSYNEQFF. CDR3 sequence (DNA): TGTGCCAGCAGCCGAGAAGCGGACTCCTACAATGAGCAGTTCTTC. The chain employs TRBV11-1 and TRBJ2-1; maybe TRBD2 (5 bases). Germline values: CDR1 SGHAT, CDR2 FQDESV (reference sequence). The ends were cut back, 5 bases at V and 0 bases at J, with 11 bases in the middle. This CDR3 comprises 15 residues.

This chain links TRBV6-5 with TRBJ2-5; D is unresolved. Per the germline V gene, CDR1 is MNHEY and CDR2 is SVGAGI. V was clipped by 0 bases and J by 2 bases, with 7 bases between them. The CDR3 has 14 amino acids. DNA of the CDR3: TGTGCCAGCAGTTACTCGTACAGACAAGAGACCCAGTACTTC. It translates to CASSYSYRQETQYF.

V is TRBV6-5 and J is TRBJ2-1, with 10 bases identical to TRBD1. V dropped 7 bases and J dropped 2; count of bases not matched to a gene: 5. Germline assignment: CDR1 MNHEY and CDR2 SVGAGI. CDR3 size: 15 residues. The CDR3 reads CASTQGTGAYNEQFF. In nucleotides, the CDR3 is TGTGCCAGCACCCAGGGGACAGGGGCCTACAATGAGCAGTTCTTC.

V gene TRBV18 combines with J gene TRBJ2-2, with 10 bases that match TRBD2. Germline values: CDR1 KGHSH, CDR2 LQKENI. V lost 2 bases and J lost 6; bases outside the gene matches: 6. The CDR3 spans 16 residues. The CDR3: CASSPVLAGVPGELFF. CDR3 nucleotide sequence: TGTGCCAGCTCACCAGTGCTAGCGGGAGTTCCCGGGGAGCTGTTTTTT.